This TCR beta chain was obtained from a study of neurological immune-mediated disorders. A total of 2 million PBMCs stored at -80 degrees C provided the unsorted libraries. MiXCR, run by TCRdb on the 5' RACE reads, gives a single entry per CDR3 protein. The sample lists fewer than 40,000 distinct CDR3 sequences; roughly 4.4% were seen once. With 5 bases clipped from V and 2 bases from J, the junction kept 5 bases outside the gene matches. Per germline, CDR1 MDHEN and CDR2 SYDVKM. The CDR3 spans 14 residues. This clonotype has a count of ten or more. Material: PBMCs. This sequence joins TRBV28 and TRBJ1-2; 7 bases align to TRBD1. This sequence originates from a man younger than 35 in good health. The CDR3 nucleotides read TGTGCCAGCAGTCCAGGGGGAGAGAACTATGGCTACACCTTC. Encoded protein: CASSPGGENYGYTF.